This TCR beta chain was sequenced in a study of cytomegalovirus exposure and HLA in healthy donors. The study's findings and limits: The study put around 180 TCR beta chains on its list as cytomegalovirus-associated. Cytomegalovirus status, reportedly, was diagnosed with high specificity and sensitivity by the classifier.

The method was immunoSEQ multiplex PCR; TCRdb's version includes in-frame clones alone and lacks a portion of them. The table has around 120,000 clones, roughly 83% seen once. As for this clone: Its target is unknown.

Germline V lookup: CDR1 SNHLY, CDR2 FYNNEI. The CDR3 sequence is 15 residues long. Trimming stripped 3 bases from V and 4 bases from J, with 15 bases between. The sequenced sample consisted of PBMCs. V and J are TRBV2 and TRBJ1-2; D is perhaps TRBD1 (6 bases). The TCR was taken from a young man in good health and CMV-seronegative. The DNA of the CDR3 is TGTGCCAGCAGTGATCCCCGGGACAACCGCTATGGCTACACCTTC. The encoded protein is CASSDPRDNRYGYTF.